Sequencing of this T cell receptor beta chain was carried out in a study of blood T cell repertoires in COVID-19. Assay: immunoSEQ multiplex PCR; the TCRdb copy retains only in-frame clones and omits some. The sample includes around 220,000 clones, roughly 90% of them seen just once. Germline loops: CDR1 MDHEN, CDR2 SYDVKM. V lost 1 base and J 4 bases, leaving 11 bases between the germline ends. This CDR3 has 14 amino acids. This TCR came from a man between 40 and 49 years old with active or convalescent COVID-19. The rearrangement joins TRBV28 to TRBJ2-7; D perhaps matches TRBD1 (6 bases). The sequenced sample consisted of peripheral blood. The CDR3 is CASSLLQGRYEQYF. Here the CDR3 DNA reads TGTGCCAGCAGTTTATTACAGGGCAGGTACGAGCAGTACTTC.